A selection of T cell receptor beta chains follows, all from one sample in a study of T cells after yellow fever vaccination. One entry per CDR3 protein, called by TCRdb with MiXCR from the 5' RACE reads. The sample lists under 100,000 distinct CDR3 sequences, under 7% occurring once. Sample: CD8+ T cells sorted from PBMCs, taken 10 days after the yellow fever booster vaccination. The origin of the receptors is a man between 18 and 29 years old who received the YFV17D yellow fever vaccine. Both conserved end residues are part of each CDR3. Fields, in order: D gene, J gene, V gene, clone size, CDR3 DNA, CDR3 protein. D genes are given only for firm matches. The size field is filled for only some rows; it gives once, few, many or a size class.

D: TRBD1; J: TRBJ1-1; V: TRBV10-3; size: -; DNA: TGTGCCATCAGTGAGTCGAGACAGGGGTTGTCTGAAGCTTTCTTT; CDR3: CAISESRQGLSEAFF
D: -; J: TRBJ2-7; V: TRBV14; size: few; DNA: TGTGCCAGCAGCCGCACTATCGGGGGTACCGAGCAGTACTTC; CDR3: CASSRTIGGTEQYF
D: -; J: TRBJ2-1; V: TRBV4-3; size: -; DNA: TGCGCCAGCAGCCAAGATTCTGCGGTGGCCGACAATGAGCAGTTCTTC; CDR3: CASSQDSAVADNEQFF
D: -; J: TRBJ1-1; V: TRBV7-9; size: few; DNA: TGTGCCAGCAGCTTAGAAGATGTCTACACTGAAGCTTTCTTT; CDR3: CASSLEDVYTEAFF
D: -; J: TRBJ2-7; V: TRBV7-2; size: -; DNA: TGTGCCAGCAGCCCAGGGTACTCCTACGAGCAGTACTTC; CDR3: CASSPGYSYEQYF
D: TRBD2; J: TRBJ2-3; V: TRBV4-1; size: few; DNA: TGCGCCAGCAGCCCTAATCTGGCTAGCGGGAGCACAGATACGCAGTATTTT; CDR3: CASSPNLASGSTDTQYF
D: -; J: TRBJ2-5; V: TRBV12-3/TRBV12-4; size: few; DNA: TGTGCCAGCAGCTCGGCCAGGGACCCCCAAGAGACCCAGTACTTC; CDR3: CASSSARDPQETQYF
D: TRBD2; J: TRBJ2-7; V: TRBV6-2/TRBV6-3; size: many; DNA: TGTGCCAGCAGTTACGGCGGGGGACCCTACGAGCAGTACTTC; CDR3: CASSYGGGPYEQYF
D: TRBD2; J: TRBJ2-5; V: TRBV20-1; size: few; DNA: TGCAGTGCTAGTCCCCTCACCCCGGGACTAGCGGGGGAGACCCAGTACTTC; CDR3: CSASPLTPGLAGETQYF
D: -; J: TRBJ2-7; V: TRBV4-1; size: -; DNA: TGCGCCAGCAGCCAAGACGGGGGACTGAGCTCCTACGAGCAGTACTTC; CDR3: CASSQDGGLSSYEQYF
D: -; J: TRBJ2-3; V: TRBV7-9; size: many; DNA: TGTGCCAGCAGCTTATACGGGGACACAGATACGCAGTATTTT; CDR3: CASSLYGDTDTQYF
D: TRBD1; J: TRBJ2-4; V: TRBV6-5; size: few; DNA: TGTGCCAGCAGTGAGGACAGGGAGGTGAACATTCAGTACTTC; CDR3: CASSEDREVNIQYF
D: -; J: TRBJ2-1; V: TRBV19; size: many; DNA: TGTGCCAGTAGTAGGCGGTCTACGGATGAGCAGTTCTTC; CDR3: CASSRRSTDEQFF
D: -; J: TRBJ1-5; V: TRBV4-1; size: -; DNA: TGCGCCAGCAGCCCCCTCCCGGGAGGTCAGCCCCAGCATTTT; CDR3: CASSPLPGGQPQHF
D: TRBD1; J: TRBJ1-4; V: TRBV13; size: few; DNA: TGTGCCAGCAGCCCCACGCAGGGGGCTAATGAAAAACTGTTTTTT; CDR3: CASSPTQGANEKLFF
D: -; J: TRBJ1-2; V: TRBV5-4; size: -; DNA: TGTGCCAGCGAGTCCCTGGGGGGCTATGGCTACACCTTC; CDR3: CASESLGGYGYTF
D: TRBD2; J: TRBJ2-2; V: TRBV4-3; size: many; DNA: TGCGCCAGCAGCCCTATCACTAGCGGGGGGTCGGACACCGGGGAGCTGTTTTTT; CDR3: CASSPITSGGSDTGELFF
D: TRBD2; J: TRBJ2-1; V: TRBV14; size: few; DNA: TGTGCCAGCAGCCAAGATTGGCGGGGGGGCTACAATGAGCAGTTCTTC; CDR3: CASSQDWRGGYNEQFF
D: -; J: TRBJ1-1; V: TRBV29-1; size: -; DNA: TGCAGCGTTGAAGATCAGGGAGGTTCTGAAGCTTTCTTT; CDR3: CSVEDQGGSEAFF
D: -; J: TRBJ2-5; V: TRBV4-2; size: few; DNA: TGTGCCAGCAGCCAAGAGGGGGGGCGGGGGCGAGAGACCCAGTACTTC; CDR3: CASSQEGGRGRETQYF
D: TRBD2; J: TRBJ2-7; V: TRBV20-1; size: -; DNA: TGCAGTGCTAGAGCTGGGACTAGCGCGCTGGAGCAGTACTTC; CDR3: CSARAGTSALEQYF
D: TRBD1; J: TRBJ1-5; V: TRBV5-1; size: -; DNA: TGCGCCAGCAGTCCGGGACAGGACAATCAGCCCCAGCATTTT; CDR3: CASSPGQDNQPQHF
D: -; J: TRBJ1-1; V: TRBV19; size: -; DNA: TGTGCCAGTACCCTCTCGAGGACAATGAACACTGAAGCTTTCTTT; CDR3: CASTLSRTMNTEAFF
D: -; J: TRBJ1-1; V: TRBV19; size: -; DNA: TGTGCCAGTAGTATACTCACTGAAGCTTTCTTT; CDR3: CASSILTEAFF
D: -; J: TRBJ1-5; V: TRBV4-3; size: few; DNA: TGCGCCAGCAGCCAAGCCCGGGGGAGCAATCAGCCCCAGCATTTT; CDR3: CASSQARGSNQPQHF
D: -; J: TRBJ2-7; V: TRBV13; size: few; DNA: TGTGCCAGCAGAACAAGTGGGGGGAGCTCCTACGAGCAGTACTTC; CDR3: CASRTSGGSSYEQYF
D: -; J: TRBJ2-6; V: TRBV9; size: many; DNA: TGTGCCAGCACTGGGAGCTCTGGGGCCAACGTCCTGACTTTC; CDR3: CASTGSSGANVLTF
D: TRBD2; J: TRBJ2-3; V: TRBV11-2; size: -; DNA: TGTGCCAGCAGACTAGCGGGCACAGATACGCAGTATTTT; CDR3: CASRLAGTDTQYF
D: -; J: TRBJ2-7; V: TRBV19; size: few; DNA: TGTGCCAGTAGTCACAGGAACTCCTACGAGCAGTACTTC; CDR3: CASSHRNSYEQYF
D: -; J: TRBJ2-3; V: TRBV5-1; size: -; DNA: TGCGCCAGCAGCCAGGGTTTAGGACAGCTCTACACAGATACGCAGTATTTT; CDR3: CASSQGLGQLYTDTQYF
D: -; J: TRBJ2-3; V: TRBV7-2; size: many; DNA: TGTGCCAGCAGCTTCAGCGGACAGACCTTTTCCGTTCGTAGCACAGATACGCAGTATTTT; CDR3: CASSFSGQTFSVRSTDTQYF
D: TRBD1; J: TRBJ1-1; V: TRBV7-9; size: -; DNA: TGTGCCAGCAGTTCGACAGGGGCAATGAACACTGAAGCTTTCTTT; CDR3: CASSSTGAMNTEAFF
D: TRBD1; J: TRBJ2-3; V: TRBV6-4; size: -; DNA: TGTGCCAGCAGCCGCGGGACAGGGAGCACAGATACGCAGTATTTT; CDR3: CASSRGTGSTDTQYF